The 20 T cell receptor beta chains below come from one sample, sequenced in a study of shared clonotypes between healthy human individuals. TCRdb keeps only in-frame clones here, not all; method: immunoSEQ multiplex PCR. The sample yields about 2.4 million clones, 80% to 95% seen once. Sequencing input: naive CD4+ T cells from PBMCs. Subset reported: CD45RA+ positively selected. These receptors came from a man aged 18 to 30 in good health. Some clones in this sample may be carry-over from other donors' samples.

CDR3 region: CASSSASGINEQYF. The CDR3 DNA is TGTGCCAGTAGTAGTGCTAGCGGGATAAACGAGCAGTACTTC. The chain recombines TRBV19 with TRBJ2-7; 9 nucleotides agree with TRBD2. The germline gives CDR1 LNHDA, CDR2 SQIVND (reference sequence). The CDR3 totals 14 residues. V lost 4 bases, J lost 5 bases, and 6 bases stayed unmatched.

The chain joins TRBV28 to TRBJ1-2, with 8 positions matching TRBD1. Germline-derived CDR1 and CDR2 are MDHEN and SYDVKM. The ends lost 5 bases at V and 3 bases at J; junction bases unmatched: 11. The CDR3 covers 16 residues. The CDR3 DNA sequence: TGTGCCAGCAGTAGAAACGGCAGGGGGCGGTACTATGGCTACACCTTC. Its translation is CASSRNGRGRYYGYTF.

The CDR3 nucleotides are TGTGCCAGCAGTTTATGGGGAAACACCATATATTTT. Translated, it gives CASSLWGNTIYF. The chain has TRBV27 and TRBJ1-3; no definite D call. The CDR3 totals 12 residues. CDR1 and CDR2 from the germline V gene are MNHEY and SMNVEV (reference sequence). Deletions cut 1 base from V and 4 bases from J, with 2 bases between.

The chain recombines TRBV2 with TRBJ1-5; possible D gene TRBD1, 5 bases. This CDR3 contains 15 residues. Trimming took 6 bases from V and 2 from J, leaving 14 bases between them. The germline CDR1 and CDR2 sequences are SNHLY and FYNNEI. CDR3 residues: CASRQDTRGNQPQHF. DNA of the CDR3: TGTGCCAGCAGGCAGGACACTCGAGGCAATCAGCCCCAGCATTTT.

The rearrangement joins TRBV4-1 to TRBJ1-4; D unclear. This CDR3 has 15 amino acids. The V gene's germline CDR1 is MGHRA and CDR2 YSYEKL. Trimming left V 0 bases short and J 7 bases short, with 12 bases between. The CDR3 loop reads CASSQEVTTGEKLFF. CDR3 nucleotide sequence: TGCGCCAGCAGCCAAGAGGTTACAACGGGTGAAAAACTGTTTTTT.

The gene calls are TRBV10-3 and TRBJ1-5; tentative D call: TRBD1 (6 bases). The CDR3 runs 14 residues. Germline assignment: CDR1 ENHRY and CDR2 SYGVKD. Trimming stripped 3 bases from V and 9 bases from J, with 15 bases between. The CDR3 DNA follows: TGTGCCATCAGTGACGGGTGGGGAGGGGGGCCCCAGCATTTT. Protein: CAISDGWGGGPQHF.

The chain links TRBV6-5 to TRBJ2-7; D might be TRBD1 (5 bases). V lost 6 bases, J lost 2 bases, and 11 bases lay in between. Germline assignment: CDR1 MNHEY and CDR2 SVGAGI. The length of the CDR3 is 13 residues. This CDR3 reads CASRGRQPYEQYF. In nucleotides, the CDR3 is TGTGCCAGCAGAGGACGACAGCCCTACGAGCAGTACTTC.

The chain joins TRBV5-6 to TRBJ2-1, with 11 nucleotides matching TRBD2. The CDR3 loop spans 16 amino acids. Unmatched junction bases numbered 7, after V lost 1 base and J lost 7 bases. The V gene's germline CDR1 is SGHDT and CDR2 YYEEEE. Here the CDR3 reads CASSLSASGRRNEQFF. DNA for the CDR3: TGTGCCAGCAGCTTGTCGGCTAGCGGGAGGAGGAATGAGCAGTTCTTC.

This clone was observed a single time. At one end the junction does not follow the germline gene, possibly because of a read error. The V call is TRBV28, the J call TRBJ2-6; TRBD1 aligns across 9 bases. Per germline, CDR1 MDHEN and CDR2 SYDVKM. The CDR3 has 12 amino acids. The CDR3 coding sequence is TGTGCCAGCAGTTTAAAGGGACAGGGACGCTTTTTC. Its protein product is CASSLKGQGRFF.

The V and J genes are TRBV10-3 and TRBJ2-1; 10 nucleotides match TRBD1. The CDR3 spans 17 residues. Trimming cost V 4 bases and J 4 bases; bases outside gene matches: 10. Germline CDR1 reads ENHRY; CDR2 reads SYGVKD. The CDR3, as DNA: TGTGCCATCAGTGGGCGGAGTAGGGACAGGGGATACAATGAGCAGTTCTTC. Protein sequence: CAISGRSRDRGYNEQFF.

The CDR3 nucleotides are TGTGCCTGGACTCCGGGACAGGGTAGATATCAGCCCCAGCATTTT. Translated: CAWTPGQGRYQPQHF. The chain joins TRBV30 to TRBJ1-5, with TRBD1 matching over 9 bases. The V gene's germline CDR1 is GTSNPN and CDR2 SVGIG (reference sequence). The CDR3 consists of 15 residues. V lost 4 bases and J lost 5; bases outside the gene matches: 9.

V and J are TRBV6-5 and TRBJ2-7, with D possibly called TRBD1 or TRBD2 (5 bases each). Trimming left V 7 bases short and J 2 bases short, with 15 bases between. The length of the CDR3 is 14 residues. Germline CDR1 is MNHEY and CDR2 is SVGAGI. The CDR3 here is CASKEAGKTYEQYF. DNA of the CDR3: TGTGCCAGCAAGGAGGCAGGGAAAACCTACGAGCAGTACTTC.

V gene TRBV11-2 combines with J gene TRBJ1-2; the D is unclear. This CDR3 contains 17 residues. Deletions cut 5 bases from V and 5 bases from J, with 24 bases between. CDR1 and CDR2 from the germline V gene are SGHAT and FQNNGV. The CDR3 DNA sequence: TGTGCCAGCAGCCACCCTTCCCTAATACAAGCGAATTATGGCTACACCTTC. Amino acids: CASSHPSLIQANYGYTF.

This sequence joins TRBV5-4 and TRBJ2-1; a possible D gene is TRBD1 (5 bases). The V gene's germline CDR1 is SGHNT and CDR2 YYREEE (reference sequence). V was trimmed by 4 bases and J by 4 bases, leaving 9 bases between them. The CDR3 has 13 residues. CDR3 amino acids: CASSPDRYNEQFF. Written as DNA, the CDR3 is TGTGCCAGCAGCCCAGACAGATACAATGAGCAGTTCTTC.

The chain is built from TRBV5-1 and TRBJ2-1, with D possibly being TRBD2 (6 bases). V shed 0 bases and J shed 10 bases, with 11 bases lying between them. CDR3 length equals 13 residues. Germline V gene data show CDR1 as SGHRS and CDR2 as YFSETQ. In DNA, the CDR3 is TGCGCCAGCAGCTTGGCAACTAGCACCGAGCAGTTCTTC. It yields the protein CASSLATSTEQFF.

The chain employs TRBV7-8 and TRBJ1-3, with a tentative D call TRBD1 (5 bases). V lost 4 bases and J lost 2, with 9 bases in between. CDR1 SGHVS and CDR2 FQNEAQ come from the germline V gene. The CDR3 is 14 amino acids. The CDR3 here is CASSSLGAGNTIYF. The CDR3, as DNA: TGTGCCAGCAGCTCCTTAGGGGCTGGAAACACCATATATTTT.

J is TRBJ1-5 and V is TRBV28; 7 bases map to TRBD1. CDR3 size: 14 residues. The trim removed 6 bases at V and 3 bases at J, leaving 5 bases unmatched. Germline CDR1 reads MDHEN; CDR2 reads SYDVKM. For the CDR3, the DNA is TGTGCCAGCAGGACCGGGACAGTCAATCAGCCCCAGCATTTT. This codes for CASRTGTVNQPQHF.

V usage is TRBV5-4 and J usage is TRBJ2-7; 8 nucleotides line up with TRBD2. CDR1 and CDR2 (germline): SGHNT, YYREEE (reference sequence). The CDR3 loop spans 15 amino acids. V dropped 4 bases and J dropped 5; count of bases not matched to a gene: 11. DNA for the CDR3: TGTGCCAGCAGCAGTACTAGCGGTCGACGCCACGAGCAGTACTTC. This translates into CASSSTSGRRHEQYF. The full variable domain, completed using reference TRBV5-4 and TRBJ2-7, is ETGVTQSPTHLIKTRGQQVTLRCSSQSGHNTVSWYQQALGQGPQFIFQYYREEENGRGNFPPRFSGLQFPNYSSELNVNALELDDSALYLCASSSTSGRRHEQYFGPGTRLTVT.

The chain's CDR3 is CASSWSPGELFF. DNA of the CDR3: TGTGCCAGCAGTTGGTCCCCCGGGGAGCTGTTTTTT. This chain connects TRBV28 to TRBJ2-2; D remains ambiguous. Trimming stripped 4 bases from V and 6 bases from J, with 6 bases between. Germline CDR1 MDHEN, CDR2 SYDVKM. CDR3 size: 12 residues. The full variable domain, rest sourced from reference TRBV28 and TRBJ2-2, is DVKVTQSSRYLVKRTGEKVFLECVQDMDHENMFWYRQDPGLGLRLIYFSYDVKMKEKGDIPEGYSVSREKKERFSLILESASTNQTSMYLCASSWSPGELFFGEGSRLTVL.

The chain has TRBV5-1 and TRBJ2-1; perhaps TRBD2 as D (5 bases). In germline, CDR1 is SGHRS, CDR2 YFSETQ. The CDR3 sequence is 16 residues long. V was pared by 4 bases and J by 6 bases, with 20 bases between. CDR3 region: CASSRRRGSTPNEQFF. In DNA form, the CDR3 reads TGCGCCAGCAGCAGAAGACGGGGTTCAACCCCCAATGAGCAGTTCTTC.